This T cell receptor (beta chain) was identified during a study of cytomegalovirus exposure and HLA in healthy donors. Amplification used 60 Vbeta primers and 13 Jbeta primers. Clones were read by immunoSEQ multiplex PCR, and TCRdb kept only the in-frame ones, dropping some. Of around 150,000 clones in the sample, approximately 77% were seen once. This clone is a singleton in its sample. CDR3 size: 15 residues. V dropped 4 bases and J dropped 3; count of bases not matched to a gene: 7. Germline values: CDR1 MNHNS, CDR2 SASEGT. The receptor was derived from a man aged 25 to 45 in good health and CMV-seronegative. The source material was PBMCs. The chain recombines TRBV6-1 with TRBJ1-2; 8 bases agree with TRBD1. The CDR3 region has the DNA TGTGCCAGCAGTGGGCAGGGGGCTGGGGACTATGGCTACACCTTC. Translated, it gives CASSGQGAGDYGYTF.